Detailed here is one T cell receptor (beta chain). Its antigen is currently unknown. This sample was taken from a study of cytomegalovirus exposure and HLA in healthy donors. CDR1 and CDR2 from the germline V gene are SGHRS and YFSETQ. The CDR3 length is 15 residues. Trimming removed 4 bases from V and 2 bases from J; junction bases left unmatched: 5. This table comes from immunoSEQ multiplex PCR, and its TCRdb copy is limited to in-frame clones, with some not included. Of 60,000 to 85,000 clones listed, 96% are singletons. Study-level findings and limits: The tendency of first-cohort TCR clusters to co-occur in the roughly 120 validation repertoires was the finding of a later analysis.

The sequenced sample was PBMCs. The chain uses TRBV5-1 and TRBJ1-2; 10 nucleotides line up with TRBD1. This TCR was recovered from a woman aged 18-29 years in good health and CMV-seropositive. CDR3 loop: CASSKSGQGNYGYTF. The CDR3 DNA follows: TGCGCCAGCAGCAAATCGGGACAGGGGAACTATGGCTACACCTTC. Complete variable domain (other parts from reference TRBV5-1 and TRBJ1-2): KAGVTQTPRYLIKTRGQQVTLSCSPISGHRSVSWYQQTPGQGLQFLFEYFSETQRNKGNFPGRFSGRQFSNSRSEMNVSTLELGDSALYLCASSKSGQGNYGYTFGSGTRLTVV.